The clone carrying this T cell receptor beta chain was seen only a few times. What it binds is unknown. CDR1 is SGHDT, CDR2 YYEEEE, per germline. After removal of 4 bases from V and 0 bases from J, the junction contained 9 bases not matched to a gene. The CDR3 is 18 residues long. The data were taken from a study of T cell repertoires in cytomegalovirus infection. TCRdb redid the calling of the reads with MiXCR, one entry per CDR3 protein. The sample includes 550,000 to 850,000 distinct CDR3 sequences, about 30% of them seen just once. Study conclusions and caveats: Individuals carrying CMV plus the relevant HLA were identified by cumulative frequency of public TCR beta families. Predominance within the ex vivo response was attributable to HLA-C-restricted CMV-specific TCR beta clonotypes.

The receptor comes from a human donor in good health (CMV status not recorded). Some clones in this sample may be carry-over from other donors' samples. The source was cultured PBMCs, collected from culture after CMV antigen stimulation. J is TRBJ2-1 and V is TRBV5-6, with 11 bases that match TRBD2. The CDR3: CASSPSRTSGYSYNEQFF. The DNA of the CDR3 is TGTGCCAGCAGCCCTTCCCGGACTAGCGGGTACTCCTACAATGAGCAGTTCTTC.